Following are 26 T cell receptor beta chains from one sample sequenced in a study of blood T cell repertoires in COVID-19. Libraries were prepared by immunoSEQ multiplex PCR; TCRdb keeps only in-frame clonotypes and omits some of them. Among about 240,000 clones, roughly four fifths were seen once, and the ten largest hold 9.6%. The sequenced material came from peripheral blood. All receptors come from a woman older than 75 with acute or convalescent COVID-19.

The rearrangement links TRBV27 to TRBJ2-1; 7 bases are a match to TRBD2. The germline gives CDR1 MNHEY, CDR2 SMNVEV (reference sequence). The length of the CDR3 is 17 residues. V shed 6 bases and J 0 bases; nucleotides not matched to a gene: 11. The CDR3 here is CASSPRVSGFSYNEQFF. CDR3 in DNA: TGTGCCAGCAGCCCCCGGGTTAGCGGGTTCTCCTACAATGAGCAGTTCTTC.

This sequence joins TRBV2 and TRBJ2-3, with 10 bases fitting TRBD1. V shed 5 bases and J 6 bases; nucleotides not matched to a gene: 8. The CDR3 loop spans 15 amino acids. From germline, CDR1 is SNHLY and CDR2 FYNNEI. As DNA, the CDR3 is TGTGCCAGCAGTCTAGGACAGGGGGTGAGGGATACGCAGTATTTT. It is translated as CASSLGQGVRDTQYF.

The rearrangement links TRBV3-1 (or the pseudogene TRBV3-2) to TRBJ1-4; D might be TRBD1 (5 bases). This CDR3 is 15 amino acids long. V lost 4 bases, J lost 4 bases, and 13 bases lay in between. Germline V CDR1 and CDR2: LGHDT, YNNKEL (reference sequence). The CDR3, as DNA: TGTGCCAGCAGCCCACGGACACTCGGTAATGAAAAACTGTTTTTT. Translation gives CASSPRTLGNEKLFF.

V is TRBV6-5 and J is TRBJ1-5; 7 bases agree with TRBD1. The CDR3 spans 14 residues. Unmatched junction bases numbered 5, after V lost 5 bases and J lost 4 bases. Germline loops: CDR1 MNHEY, CDR2 SVGAGI. The CDR3 loop reads CASSTDRVNQPQHF. CDR3 bases: TGTGCCAGCAGTACAGACAGGGTAAATCAGCCCCAGCATTTT.

J is TRBJ1-2 and V is TRBV5-6; D is perhaps TRBD1 (6 bases). Trimming took 4 bases from V and 5 from J, leaving 18 bases between them. The CDR3 has 15 residues. CDR1 SGHDT and CDR2 YYEEEE come from the germline V gene. The CDR3 sequence: CASSPPDRISYGYTF. The CDR3 nucleotides are TGTGCCAGCAGCCCGCCCGACAGGATCTCTTATGGCTACACCTTC.

V gene TRBV28 combines with J gene TRBJ1-6; 11 bases map to TRBD1. CDR3 length: 17 residues. V gave up 3 bases and J gave up 3 bases; unmatched junction bases: 4. In germline, CDR1 is MDHEN, CDR2 SYDVKM. This CDR3 reads CASSLRTGGIYNSPLHF. The DNA of the CDR3 is TGTGCCAGCAGTTTGAGGACAGGGGGCATCTATAATTCACCCCTCCACTTT.

The chain joins TRBV30 to TRBJ1-2; TRBD1 matches 7 bases. Germline CDR1 GTSNPN, CDR2 SVGIG (reference sequence). The CDR3 is made up of 12 amino acids. Trimming at V came to 5 bases and at J to 4 bases, leaving 4 bases not matched to a gene. The CDR3 protein is CAWQQGFYGYTF. The CDR3, as DNA: TGTGCCTGGCAACAGGGGTTCTATGGCTACACCTTC.

The chain joins TRBV19 to TRBJ2-7; TRBD1 might be the D (6 bases). This CDR3 has 18 amino acids. CDR1 and CDR2 (germline): LNHDA, SQIVND (reference sequence). V shed 5 bases and J shed 1 base, with 24 bases lying between them. This CDR3 is CASSPDLDSQTGSYEQYF. DNA of the CDR3: TGTGCCAGTAGTCCTGACCTGGACAGCCAAACAGGATCCTACGAGCAGTACTTC.

The genes are TRBV12-3 or TRBV12-4 and TRBJ1-1; TRBD1 is a possible D gene (5 bases). Between the trimmed V and J ends, which lost 5 bases and 4 bases, there was a span of 11 bases. This CDR3 comprises 13 residues. The CDR3 spells CASSVGGGTEAFF. In DNA, the CDR3 is TGTGCCAGCAGTGTGGGCGGGGGCACTGAAGCTTTCTTT.

The chain employs TRBV11-3 and TRBJ2-1; 10 bases align to TRBD2. V shed 0 bases and J 4 bases; nucleotides not matched to a gene: 6. CDR1 is SGHNT and CDR2 is YENEEA in the germline V gene. This CDR3 spans 17 amino acids. Written as DNA, the CDR3 is TGTGCCAGCAGCTTAGAATCCGGACTAGCGGATTACAATGAGCAGTTCTTC. Translating gives CASSLESGLADYNEQFF.

V and J are TRBV3-1 (or the pseudogene TRBV3-2) and TRBJ1-1, with D possibly being TRBD1 (5 bases). This CDR3 region has 14 residues. Trimming left V 2 bases short and J 6 bases short, with 13 bases between. CDR1 LGHDT and CDR2 YNNKEL come from the germline V gene (reference sequence). CDR3 nucleotide sequence: TGTGCCAGCAGCCAAAGAGAACCGGGGGCTGAAGCTTTCTTT. Its protein product is CASSQREPGAEAFF.

This chain connects TRBV10-1 to TRBJ2-1; a weak D match, TRBD2 (5 bases). This CDR3 region has 15 residues. Germline lookup yields CDR1 WNHNN and CDR2 SYGVQD (reference sequence). V was trimmed by 0 bases and J by 5 bases, leaving 11 bases between them. The CDR3 sequence: CASSESGIGDNEQFF. The CDR3 DNA is TGCGCCAGCAGTGAGTCCGGGATCGGGGACAATGAGCAGTTCTTC.

Of note for this clone: This same CDR3 is encoded by further DNA sequences in the sample. The chain carries TRBV10-3 and TRBJ1-5, with 9 positions matching TRBD1. CDR3 length: 15 residues. Germline CDR1 ENHRY, CDR2 SYGVKD. J gave up 2 bases and V 5 bases, and 4 bases lay outside the gene matches. The CDR3 DNA sequence: TGTGCCATCAGTCGGGACAGGGCAGGCAATCAGCCCCAGCATTTT. This encodes CAISRDRAGNQPQHF.

The V call is TRBV28, the J call TRBJ1-6; D is unclear. V was clipped by 6 bases and J by 7 bases, with 19 bases between them. Germline CDR1 MDHEN, CDR2 SYDVKM. The CDR3 spans 16 residues. CDR3 nucleotide sequence: TGTGCCAGCAGCTCAGTGATTAGAGGTCAGAATTCACCCCTCCACTTT. It codes for CASSSVIRGQNSPLHF.

The V gene is TRBV15, the J gene TRBJ1-5, with 10 bases that match TRBD1. CDR3 size: 18 residues. Germline CDR1 reads LNHNV; CDR2 reads YYDKDF (reference sequence). V trimming: 1 base; J trimming: 1 base; junction bases outside the gene matches: 7. The CDR3 nucleotides are TGTGCCACCAGCAGAGTAGGGACAGGGGATCCGAGCAATCAGCCCCAGCATTTT. The encoded protein is CATSRVGTGDPSNQPQHF.

The chain links TRBV14 to TRBJ2-1; no clear D gene. Germline-derived CDR1 and CDR2 are SGHDN and FVKESK. V lost 1 base and J 9 bases, leaving 10 bases between the germline ends. The CDR3 covers 13 residues. For the CDR3, the DNA is TGTGCCAGCAGCCAAGGCCCGCGTGGTGAGCAGTTCTTC. The encoded protein is CASSQGPRGEQFF. Supplemented by reference TRBV14 and TRBJ2-1, the full variable domain reads EAGVTQFPSHSVIEKGQTVTLRCDPISGHDNLYWYRRVMGKEIKFLLHFVKESKQDESGMPNNRFLAERTGGTYSTLKVQPAELEDSGVYFCASSQGPRGEQFFGPGTRLTVL.

CDR3 sequence reads: CASQNRAYGYTF. The CDR3 bases are TGTGCCAGCCAGAACAGGGCCTATGGCTACACCTTC. The chain recombines TRBV28 with TRBJ1-2; TRBD1 is a possible D gene (6 bases). The CDR3 contains 12 residues. V lost 8 bases and J lost 4, with 11 bases in between. Germline lookup yields CDR1 MDHEN and CDR2 SYDVKM.

The chain combines TRBV5-1 with TRBJ1-1; 10 nucleotides agree with TRBD1. The junction had 10 bases not matched to a gene; V was cut back by 3 bases and J by 2 bases. The CDR3 sequence is 17 residues long. From germline, CDR1 is SGHRS and CDR2 YFSETQ. The CDR3: CASSSVPGQGLNTEAFF. CDR3 nucleotides: TGCGCCAGCAGCTCCGTTCCGGGACAGGGGTTAAACACTGAAGCTTTCTTT.

The chain employs TRBV12-3 or TRBV12-4 and TRBJ2-7; a weak D match, TRBD2 (6 bases). Deletions cut 4 bases from V and 2 bases from J, with 9 bases between. The CDR3 extends over 13 amino acids. CDR3 loop: CASSSEGPYEQYF. CDR3 in DNA: TGTGCCAGCAGTTCGGAGGGACCCTACGAGCAGTACTTC.

The V call is TRBV2, the J call TRBJ2-1; possible D gene TRBD1, 6 bases. The V end lost 7 bases, the J end lost 0 bases, and 22 bases lay between the germline ends. The CDR3 runs to 18 residues. The germline CDR1 and CDR2 sequences are SNHLY and FYNNEI. The DNA of the CDR3 is TGTGCCAGCACCTCCTCTATGCAGGGGTCGAGCTCCTACAATGAGCAGTTCTTC. Translating gives CASTSSMQGSSSYNEQFF.

The chain couples TRBV5-1 to TRBJ1-1; TRBD1 might be the D (5 bases). This CDR3 spans 13 amino acids. V was clipped by 6 bases and J by 0 bases, with 9 bases between them. CDR1 is SGHRS, CDR2 YFSETQ, per germline. CDR3 nucleotides: TGCGCCAGCACGGGAGGGGTGAACACTGAAGCTTTCTTT. Its translation is CASTGGVNTEAFF.

The chain has TRBV11-2 and TRBJ2-5; D possibly corresponds to TRBD1 (6 bases). There are 14 residues in the CDR3. The germline CDR1 and CDR2 sequences are SGHAT and FQNNGV. V was cut by 5 bases and J by 7 bases, with 17 bases left in between. The CDR3 DNA reads TGTGCCAGCAGCCCGACAGGTCCCGGAGGGACCCAGTACTTC. Its translation: CASSPTGPGGTQYF.

The chain employs TRBV1 and TRBJ2-5; the table gives TRBD1 as D, unverified against the DNA. TRBV1 has pseudogene status. CDR3 length equals 17 residues. This CDR3 reads CTSSRHQDRQKQETQYF. In nucleotides, the CDR3 is TGCACCAGCAGCCGACACCAGGACAGACAAAAACAAGAGACCCAGTACTTC.

This clone has a single count. The chain is built from TRBV3-1 (or the pseudogene TRBV3-2) and TRBJ1-6; D unclear. The length of the CDR3 is 16 residues. V shed 1 base and J shed 7 bases, with 14 bases lying between them. The germline V gene has CDR1 LGHDT and CDR2 YNNKEL (reference sequence). The CDR3: CASSQGLARKNSPLHF. In DNA, the CDR3 is TGTGCCAGCAGCCAAGGGCTGGCCAGAAAAAATTCACCCCTCCACTTT.

The CDR3 DNA sequence: TGTGCCAGCGGACATGGAAACACCATATATTTT. As protein: CASGHGNTIYF. The genes are TRBV3-1 (or the pseudogene TRBV3-2) and TRBJ1-3, with D perhaps matching TRBD1 (5 bases). Germline-derived CDR1 and CDR2 are LGHDT and YNNKEL (reference sequence). The length of the CDR3 is 11 residues. Trimming shortened V by 8 bases and J by 3 bases, and 5 bases separated the two germline ends.

The gene calls are TRBV6-6 and TRBJ1-5; the D gene is possibly TRBD1 (5 bases). This CDR3 region has 16 residues. Germline values: CDR1 MNHNY, CDR2 SVGAGI (reference sequence). Trimming stripped 0 bases from V and 1 base from J, with 10 bases between. DNA for the CDR3: TGTGCCAGCAGTTACTCACCGGGGGGGAGCAATCAGCCCCAGCATTTT. Its translation is CASSYSPGGSNQPQHF.